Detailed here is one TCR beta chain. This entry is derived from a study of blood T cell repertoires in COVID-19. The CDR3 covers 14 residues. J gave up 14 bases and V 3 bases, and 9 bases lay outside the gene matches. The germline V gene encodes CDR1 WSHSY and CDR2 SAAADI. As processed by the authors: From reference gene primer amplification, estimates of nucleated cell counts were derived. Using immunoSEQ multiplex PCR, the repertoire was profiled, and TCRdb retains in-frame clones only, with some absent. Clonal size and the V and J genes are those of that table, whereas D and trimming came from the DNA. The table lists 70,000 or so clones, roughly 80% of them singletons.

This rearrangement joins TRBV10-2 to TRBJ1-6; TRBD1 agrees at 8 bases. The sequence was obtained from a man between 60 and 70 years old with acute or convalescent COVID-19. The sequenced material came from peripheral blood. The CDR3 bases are TGCGCCAGCAGTGATGAGGACAGGGTATTCTCCCTCCACTTT. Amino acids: CASSDEDRVFSLHF.